The 5 T cell receptor beta chains in this list originate from one sample, sequenced in a study of identical twins. A single record per CDR3 protein comes from TCRdb applying MiXCR to the 5' RACE reads. The sample holds 450,000 to 500,000 distinct CDR3 sequences; 14% are singletons and the top ten take about 0.94%. The sample was also linked to a second study, of yellow fever vaccine responses in identical twins.

The sequencing input was CD4+ T cells sorted from blood. The receptor set was obtained from a woman between 18 and 29 years old in good health.

This clonotype came up a few times. V usage is TRBV29-1 and J usage is TRBJ2-3, with no clear D. Germline-derived CDR1 and CDR2 are SQVTM and ANQGSEA. V was trimmed by 7 bases and J by 11 bases, leaving 22 bases between them. This CDR3 is built from 13 residues. CDR3 DNA sequence: TGCAGCGCCCATACCGTTCTGCGGCAAAGGCAGTATTTT. This encodes CSAHTVLRQRQYF.

This clonotype was observed a handful of times. This chain uses TRBV6-1 with TRBJ2-5; possibly TRBD2 for D (6 bases). This CDR3 is 14 amino acids long. Germline assignment: CDR1 MNHNS and CDR2 SASEGT. Trimming took off 6 bases at V and 3 bases at J, with 14 bases between the two ends. The DNA of the CDR3 is TGTGCCAGCAGACGCGGGACGGACGAAGAGACCCAGTACTTC. Its translation is CASRRGTDEETQYF.

This clonotype appeared a few times. The V call is TRBV5-1, the J call TRBJ2-6; 9 bases fit TRBD1. CDR3 size: 17 residues. The V segment lost 3 bases and the J segment 0 bases; nucleotides outside the gene matches: 4. Germline V CDR1 and CDR2: SGHRS, YFSETQ. The CDR3 protein is CASSYGQGPSGANVLTF. The CDR3 nucleotides are TGCGCCAGCAGCTACGGACAGGGGCCCTCTGGGGCCAACGTCCTGACTTTC.

This clonotype was counted a few times. The chain carries TRBV7-9 and TRBJ1-1; TRBD1 matches at 7 bases. V was clipped by 1 base and J by 0 bases; unmatched bases: 2. CDR1 and CDR2 (germline): SEHNR, FQNEAQ (reference sequence). The CDR3 is 15 residues long. This chain's CDR3 is CASSLGQGLNTEAFF. Here the CDR3 DNA reads TGTGCCAGCAGCTTAGGACAGGGTCTGAACACTGAAGCTTTCTTT.

This clonotype was observed a few times. The chain joins TRBV5-1 to TRBJ2-7, with a possible D match to TRBD1 (6 bases). This CDR3 is 15 amino acids long. Germline V gives CDR1 SGHRS, CDR2 YFSETQ. Trimming removed 7 bases at V and 2 bases at J, with 19 bases between. The CDR3 bases are TGCGCCAGCGGATTTACGACAGGCTCAACCTACGAGCAGTACTTC. Amino acid sequence: CASGFTTGSTYEQYF. Drawing the rest from reference TRBV5-1 and TRBJ2-7, the complete variable domain is KAGVTQTPRYLIKTRGQQVTLSCSPISGHRSVSWYQQTPGQGLQFLFEYFSETQRNKGNFPGRFSGRQFSNSRSEMNVSTLELGDSALYLCASGFTTGSTYEQYFGPGTRLTVT.